This record concerns one T cell receptor (beta chain) sequence. Its specificity is unknown. Preparation of the TCRbeta library used unique molecular identifiers. Via MiXCR, TCRdb re-called the PCR reads, giving one row per CDR3 protein. The sample has 550,000 to 800,000 distinct CDR3 sequences; approximately 14% are singletons. This sample stems from a study of T-cell reconstitution after alpha-beta-depleted transplantation in children. Findings of the study overall: The study reportedly traced alpha-beta T cells about two months after transplant to several hundred expanded graft clones.

The TCR comes from a girl aged 2-10 years with congenital amegakaryocytic thrombocytopenia, due to receive a stem cell transplant. Here the sequenced sample was PBMCs, taken before TCRalphabeta/CD19-depleted stem cell transplant.

In nucleotides, the CDR3 is TGTGCCAGCACCCCCGGTTTAGCGGGCATGCAAGAGACCCAGTACTTC. It encodes CASTPGLAGMQETQYF. This sequence joins TRBV5-6 and TRBJ2-5, with TRBD2 identical over 7 bases. The CDR3 has 16 residues. Per germline, CDR1 SGHDT and CDR2 YYEEEE. Trimming removed 6 bases from V and 2 bases from J; junction bases left unmatched: 13.